This T cell receptor (beta chain) derives from a study of CD8 T cells in ankylosing spondylitis. TCRdb reprocessed the 5' RACE reads via MiXCR and lists one record per CDR3 protein. The sample lists 200,000 to 250,000 distinct CDR3 sequences, around a quarter seen once, with under 7% in the top ten. This CDR3 comprises 15 residues. V shed 6 bases and J shed 0 bases, with 12 bases lying between them. The chain is built from TRBV12-3 or TRBV12-4 and TRBJ1-5; possible D gene TRBD1, 5 bases. This sequence originates from a male donor with ankylosing spondylitis or in good health (not recorded which). The specimen was blood, either unsorted or a sorted T cell fraction (not recorded which). The CDR3 region is CASRSGHDSNQPQHF. The DNA of the CDR3 is TGTGCCAGCAGAAGCGGACATGATAGCAATCAGCCCCAGCATTTT.